This T cell receptor beta chain derives from a study of cytomegalovirus exposure and HLA in healthy donors. Study results and limitations: Subsequent analysis revealed that first-cohort TCR clusters tended to co-occur in the 130 or so validation repertoires. The study found most TCR sequences rare, yet found some public TCRs in many donors. Cytomegalovirus-associated TCR beta chains were listed, numbering 164.

This clone was found once. As yet, its antigen is unknown. The sample holds other DNA sequences that translate to the same CDR3. The data were produced by immunoSEQ multiplex PCR, yet TCRdb's version contains in-frame clones alone and is incomplete. Of tens of thousands of clones listed, approximately 93% are singletons. The CDR3 is 14 residues long. The V gene's germline CDR1 is SEHNR and CDR2 FQNEAQ (reference sequence). The V segment lost 5 bases and the J segment 1 base; nucleotides outside the gene matches: 2. This chain joins TRBV7-9 and TRBJ1-5, with TRBD1 matching 7 bases. Sequencing input: PBMCs. The sequence derives from a woman in her twenties or thirties in good health and CMV-seropositive. The chain's CDR3 is CASSLGQSNQPQHF. CDR3 nucleotides: TGTGCCAGCAGCCTGGGACAGAGCAATCAGCCCCAGCATTTT.